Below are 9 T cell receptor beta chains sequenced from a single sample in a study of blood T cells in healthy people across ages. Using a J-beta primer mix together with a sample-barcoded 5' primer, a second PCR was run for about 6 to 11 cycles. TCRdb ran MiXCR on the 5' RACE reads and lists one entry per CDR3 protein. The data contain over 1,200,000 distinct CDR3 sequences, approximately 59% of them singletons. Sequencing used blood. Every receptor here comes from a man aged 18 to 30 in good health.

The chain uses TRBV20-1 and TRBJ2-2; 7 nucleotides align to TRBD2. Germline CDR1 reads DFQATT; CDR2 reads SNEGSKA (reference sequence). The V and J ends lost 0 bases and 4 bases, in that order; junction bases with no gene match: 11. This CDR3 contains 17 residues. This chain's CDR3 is CSARDPLAFGGTGELFF. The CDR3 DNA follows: TGCAGTGCTAGAGATCCACTAGCGTTCGGGGGCACCGGGGAGCTGTTTTTT.

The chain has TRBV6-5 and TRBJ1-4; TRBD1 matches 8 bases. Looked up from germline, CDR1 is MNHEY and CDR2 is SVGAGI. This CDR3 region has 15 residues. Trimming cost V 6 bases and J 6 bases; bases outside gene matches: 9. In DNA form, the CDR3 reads TGTGCCAGCAGCTACCGGACAGGGAGGGATGAAAAACTGTTTTTT. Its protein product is CASSYRTGRDEKLFF.

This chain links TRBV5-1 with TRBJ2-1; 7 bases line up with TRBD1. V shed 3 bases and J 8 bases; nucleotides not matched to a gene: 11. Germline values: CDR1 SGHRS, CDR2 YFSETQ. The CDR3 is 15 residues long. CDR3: CASSSRTGRGDEQFF. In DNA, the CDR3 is TGCGCCAGCAGCTCCCGGACAGGCAGGGGCGATGAGCAGTTCTTC.

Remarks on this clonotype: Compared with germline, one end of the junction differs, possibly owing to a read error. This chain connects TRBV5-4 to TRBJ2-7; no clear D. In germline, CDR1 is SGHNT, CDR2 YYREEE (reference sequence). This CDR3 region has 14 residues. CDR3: CACSRSVDSYEQYF. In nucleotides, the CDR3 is TGTGCCTGCAGCCGGTCGGTCGACTCCTACGAGCAGTACTTC.

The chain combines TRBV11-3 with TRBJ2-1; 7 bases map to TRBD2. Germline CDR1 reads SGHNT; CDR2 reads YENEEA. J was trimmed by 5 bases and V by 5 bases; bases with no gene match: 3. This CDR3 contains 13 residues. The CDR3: CASSERGNNEQFF. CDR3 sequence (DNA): TGTGCCAGCAGCGAGCGGGGAAACAATGAGCAGTTCTTC.

The CDR3 reads CASISDSGMIYGYTF. DNA of the CDR3: TGTGCCAGCATCTCGGATTCAGGGATGATATATGGCTACACCTTC. V is TRBV7-2 and J is TRBJ1-2; the D gene is possibly TRBD1 (5 bases). V gave up 7 bases and J gave up 5 bases, with 20 bases separating them. The germline CDR1 and CDR2 sequences are SGHTA and FQGNSA. The CDR3 has 15 amino acids. The full variable domain, in which reference TRBV7-2 and TRBJ1-2 provide the parts outside the CDR3, is GAGVSQSPSNKVTEKGKDVELRCDPISGHTALYWYRQSLGQGLEFLIYFQGNSAPDKSGLPSDRFSAERTGGSVSTLTIQRTQQEDSAVYLCASISDSGMIYGYTFGSGTRLTVV.

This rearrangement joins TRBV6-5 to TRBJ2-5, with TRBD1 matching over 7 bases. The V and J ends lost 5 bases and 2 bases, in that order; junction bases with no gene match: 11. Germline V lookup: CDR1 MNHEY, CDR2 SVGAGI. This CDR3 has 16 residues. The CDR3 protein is CASSPRHSGQQETQYF. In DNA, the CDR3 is TGTGCCAGCAGTCCACGCCACTCGGGACAGCAAGAGACCCAGTACTTC.

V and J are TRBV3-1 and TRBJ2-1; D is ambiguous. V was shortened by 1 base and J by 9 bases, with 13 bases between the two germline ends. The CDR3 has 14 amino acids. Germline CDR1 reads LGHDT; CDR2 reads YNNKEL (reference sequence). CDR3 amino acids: CASSQVLTVGEQFF. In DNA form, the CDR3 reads TGTGCCAGCAGCCAAGTCTTAACGGTGGGTGAGCAGTTCTTC.

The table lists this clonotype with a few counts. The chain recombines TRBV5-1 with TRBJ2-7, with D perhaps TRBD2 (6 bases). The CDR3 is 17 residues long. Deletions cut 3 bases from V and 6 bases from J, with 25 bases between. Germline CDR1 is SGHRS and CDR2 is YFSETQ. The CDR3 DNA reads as TGCGCCAGCAGCTCCCCCATGCTAGCGCCGGGGAGGAGCGAGCAGTACTTC. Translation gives CASSSPMLAPGRSEQYF.